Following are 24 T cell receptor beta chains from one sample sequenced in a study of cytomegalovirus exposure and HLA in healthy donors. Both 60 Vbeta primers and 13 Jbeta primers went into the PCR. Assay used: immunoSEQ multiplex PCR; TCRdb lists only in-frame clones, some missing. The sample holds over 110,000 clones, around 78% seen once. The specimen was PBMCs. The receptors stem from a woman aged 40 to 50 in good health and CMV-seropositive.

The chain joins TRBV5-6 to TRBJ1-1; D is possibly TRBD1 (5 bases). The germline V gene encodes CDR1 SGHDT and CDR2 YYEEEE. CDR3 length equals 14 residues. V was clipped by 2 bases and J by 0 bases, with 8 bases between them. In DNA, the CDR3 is TGTGCCAGCAGCTTCGGGGGAGTGAACACTGAAGCTTTCTTT. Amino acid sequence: CASSFGGVNTEAFF.

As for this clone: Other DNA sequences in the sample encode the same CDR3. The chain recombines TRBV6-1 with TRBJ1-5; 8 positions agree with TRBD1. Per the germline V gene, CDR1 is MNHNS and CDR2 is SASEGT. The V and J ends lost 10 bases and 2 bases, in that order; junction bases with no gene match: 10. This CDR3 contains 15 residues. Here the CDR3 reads CAITTGVGGNQPQHF. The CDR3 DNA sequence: TGTGCCATTACGACAGGGGTGGGGGGCAATCAGCCCCAGCATTTT.

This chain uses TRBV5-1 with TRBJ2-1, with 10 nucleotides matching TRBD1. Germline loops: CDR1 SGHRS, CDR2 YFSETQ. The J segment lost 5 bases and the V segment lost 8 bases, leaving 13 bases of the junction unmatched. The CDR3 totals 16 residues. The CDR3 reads CASTLPRDRGNNEQFF. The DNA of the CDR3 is TGCGCCAGTACCCTACCCCGGGACAGGGGAAACAATGAGCAGTTCTTC.

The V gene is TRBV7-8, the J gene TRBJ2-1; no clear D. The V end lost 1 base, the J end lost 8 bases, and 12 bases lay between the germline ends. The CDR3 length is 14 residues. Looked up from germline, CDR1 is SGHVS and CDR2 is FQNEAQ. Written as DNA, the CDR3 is TGTGCCAGCAGCTTAGTGAATAGCCGAGATGAGCAGTTCTTC. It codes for CASSLVNSRDEQFF.

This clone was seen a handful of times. The CDR3 sequence is CSVRGTSGRTDTQYF. The CDR3 DNA reads TGCAGCGTCCGAGGGACTAGTGGCCGCACAGATACGCAGTATTTT. V gene TRBV29-1 combines with J gene TRBJ2-3; 8 bases fit TRBD2. CDR1 and CDR2 from the germline V gene are SQVTM and ANQGSEA. The CDR3 totals 15 residues. The ends lost 6 bases at V and 1 base at J; junction bases unmatched: 9.

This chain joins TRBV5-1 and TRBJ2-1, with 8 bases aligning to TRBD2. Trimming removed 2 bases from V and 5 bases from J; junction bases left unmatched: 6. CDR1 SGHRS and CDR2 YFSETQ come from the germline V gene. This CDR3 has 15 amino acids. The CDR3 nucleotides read TGCGCCAGCAGCTTTGTCGGGAGGGAAAACAATGAGCAGTTCTTC. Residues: CASSFVGRENNEQFF.

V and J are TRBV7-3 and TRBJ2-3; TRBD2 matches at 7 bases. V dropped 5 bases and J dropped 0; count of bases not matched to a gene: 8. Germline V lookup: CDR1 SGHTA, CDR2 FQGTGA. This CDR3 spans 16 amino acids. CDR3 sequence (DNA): TGTGCCAGCAGCAACACTGGCGGGAGTAGCACAGATACGCAGTATTTT. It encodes CASSNTGGSSTDTQYF.

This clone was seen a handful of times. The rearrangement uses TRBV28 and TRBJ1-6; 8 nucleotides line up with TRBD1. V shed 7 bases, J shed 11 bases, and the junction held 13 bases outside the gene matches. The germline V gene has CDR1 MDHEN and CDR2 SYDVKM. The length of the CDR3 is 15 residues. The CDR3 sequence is CASTDPGGRGPPLHF. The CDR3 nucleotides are TGTGCCAGCACCGATCCGGGGGGCAGGGGGCCACCCCTCCACTTT.

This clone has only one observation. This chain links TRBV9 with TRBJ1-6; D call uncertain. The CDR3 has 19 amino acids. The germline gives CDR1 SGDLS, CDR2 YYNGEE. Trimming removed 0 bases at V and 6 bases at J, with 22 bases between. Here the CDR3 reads CASSVAPGGYQDSNSPLHF. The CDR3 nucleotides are TGTGCCAGCAGCGTAGCACCGGGCGGGTATCAGGATAGTAATTCACCCCTCCACTTT.

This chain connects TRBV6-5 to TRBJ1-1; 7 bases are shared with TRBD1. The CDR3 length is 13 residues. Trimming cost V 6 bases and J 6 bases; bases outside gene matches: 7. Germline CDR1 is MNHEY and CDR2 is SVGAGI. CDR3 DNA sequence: TGTGCCAGCAGGAGACAGGGAAGCCCTGAAGCTTTCTTT. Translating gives CASRRQGSPEAFF.

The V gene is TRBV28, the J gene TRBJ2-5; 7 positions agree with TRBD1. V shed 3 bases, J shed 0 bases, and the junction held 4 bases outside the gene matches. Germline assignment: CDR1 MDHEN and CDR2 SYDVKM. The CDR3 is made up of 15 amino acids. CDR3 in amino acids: CASSFGTAYQETQYF. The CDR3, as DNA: TGTGCCAGCAGTTTTGGGACAGCGTACCAAGAGACCCAGTACTTC.

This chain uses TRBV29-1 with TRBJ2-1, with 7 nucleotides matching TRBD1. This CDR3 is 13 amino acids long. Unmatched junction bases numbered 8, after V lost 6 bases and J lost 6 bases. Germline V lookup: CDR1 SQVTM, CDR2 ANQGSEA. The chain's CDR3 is CSVSPGQFNEQFF. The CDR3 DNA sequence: TGCAGCGTCTCCCCGGGACAGTTCAATGAGCAGTTCTTC.

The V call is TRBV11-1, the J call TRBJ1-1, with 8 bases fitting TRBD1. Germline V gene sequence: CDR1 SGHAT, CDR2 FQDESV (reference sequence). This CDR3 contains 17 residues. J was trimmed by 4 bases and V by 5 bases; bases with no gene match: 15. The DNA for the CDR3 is TGTGCCAGCAGCCCAGCCCCCGCCAGGGGGCGAGGCACTGAAGCTTTCTTT. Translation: CASSPAPARGRGTEAFF. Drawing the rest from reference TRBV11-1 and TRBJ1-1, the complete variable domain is EAEVAQSPRYKITEKSQAVAFWCDPISGHATLYWYRQILGQGPELLVQFQDESVVDDSQLPKDRFSAERLKGVDSTLKIQPAELGDSAMYLCASSPAPARGRGTEAFFGQGTRLTVV.

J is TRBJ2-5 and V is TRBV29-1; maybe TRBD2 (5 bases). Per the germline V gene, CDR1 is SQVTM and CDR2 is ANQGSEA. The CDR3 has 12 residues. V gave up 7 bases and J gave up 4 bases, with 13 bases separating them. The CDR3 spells CSALPAGETQYF. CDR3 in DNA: TGCAGCGCCCTCCCGGCGGGAGAGACCCAGTACTTC.

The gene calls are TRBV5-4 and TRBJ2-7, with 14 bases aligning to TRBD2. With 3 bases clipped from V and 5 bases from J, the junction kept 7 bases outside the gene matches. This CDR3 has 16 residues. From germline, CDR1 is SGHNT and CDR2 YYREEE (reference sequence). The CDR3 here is CASSSGTSGSTNEQYF. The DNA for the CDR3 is TGTGCCAGCAGCTCTGGGACTAGCGGGAGTACGAACGAGCAGTACTTC.

CDR3 sequence: CASSPIAGVRLNTEAFF. CDR3 coding DNA: TGTGCCAGCAGCCCCATCGCGGGGGTTCGGTTGAACACTGAAGCTTTCTTT. V gene TRBV14 combines with J gene TRBJ1-1, with D possibly matching TRBD1 (5 bases). The CDR3 spans 17 residues. CDR1 SGHDN and CDR2 FVKESK come from the germline V gene. V was cut by 4 bases and J by 0 bases, with 18 bases left in between.

The CDR3 reads CASSQTVHGANEQFF. The CDR3 nucleotides read TGTGCCAGCAGCCAGACCGTGCATGGGGCCAATGAGCAGTTCTTC. The chain uses TRBV7-9 and TRBJ2-1; D is possibly TRBD1 (5 bases). The germline V and J ends were trimmed by 5 bases and 6 bases, with 17 bases remaining between them. CDR3 length equals 15 residues. Per the germline V gene, CDR1 is SEHNR and CDR2 is FQNEAQ (reference sequence).

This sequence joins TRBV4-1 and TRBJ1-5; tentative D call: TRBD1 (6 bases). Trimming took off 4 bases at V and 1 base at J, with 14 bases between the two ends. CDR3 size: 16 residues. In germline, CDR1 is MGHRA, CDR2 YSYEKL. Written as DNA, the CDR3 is TGCGCCAGCAGCCCCTCGGGGGGCCCAAGCAATCAGCCCCAGCATTTT. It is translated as CASSPSGGPSNQPQHF.

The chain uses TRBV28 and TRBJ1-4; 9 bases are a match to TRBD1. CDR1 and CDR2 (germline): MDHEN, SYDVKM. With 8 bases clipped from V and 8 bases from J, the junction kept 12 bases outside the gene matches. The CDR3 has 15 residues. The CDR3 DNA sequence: TGTGCCAGCTGTCTACACGGGACAGGGAGAGAAAAACTGTTTTTT. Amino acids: CASCLHGTGREKLFF.

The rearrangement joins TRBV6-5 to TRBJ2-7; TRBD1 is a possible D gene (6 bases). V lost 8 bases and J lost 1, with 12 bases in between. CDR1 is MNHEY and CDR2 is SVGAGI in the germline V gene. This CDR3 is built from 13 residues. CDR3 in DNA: TGTGCCAGCTCGTACAGGGAGTCCTACGAGCAGTACTTC. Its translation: CASSYRESYEQYF.

CDR3 region: CASRRTSSSYNEQFF. DNA for the CDR3: TGTGCCAGCAGGAGGACTAGTAGCTCCTACAATGAGCAGTTCTTC. This sequence joins TRBV6-4 and TRBJ2-1, with 7 bases fitting TRBD2. This CDR3 is 15 amino acids long. J was trimmed by 0 bases and V by 6 bases; bases with no gene match: 5. Germline loops: CDR1 MRHNA, CDR2 SNTAGT.

In nucleotides, the CDR3 is TGTGCCAGCTCACCCCCGGACAGGGGGCTTAACTATGGCTACACCTTC. It encodes CASSPPDRGLNYGYTF. The V gene is TRBV18, the J gene TRBJ1-2; 11 bases align to TRBD1. The CDR3 has 16 residues. Germline V gives CDR1 KGHSH, CDR2 LQKENI. The V gene end was trimmed by 3 bases and the J gene end by 1 base; junction bases not matched to a gene: 4.

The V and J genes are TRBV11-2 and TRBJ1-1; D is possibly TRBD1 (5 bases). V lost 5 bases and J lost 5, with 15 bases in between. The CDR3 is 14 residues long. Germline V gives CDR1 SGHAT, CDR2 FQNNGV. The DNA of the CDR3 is TGTGCCAGCAGCACCCCAGGGCTGGGGACTGAAGCTTTCTTT. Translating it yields CASSTPGLGTEAFF.

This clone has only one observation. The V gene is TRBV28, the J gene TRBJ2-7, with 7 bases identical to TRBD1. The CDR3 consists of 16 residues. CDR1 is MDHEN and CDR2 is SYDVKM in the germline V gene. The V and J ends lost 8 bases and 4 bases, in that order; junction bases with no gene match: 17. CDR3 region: CASLPSGTASIYEQYF. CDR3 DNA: TGTGCCAGCCTGCCATCTGGGACAGCCTCCATTTACGAGCAGTACTTC.